A single sample gave rise to the 9 T cell receptor beta chains below, sequenced in a study of cytomegalovirus exposure and HLA in healthy donors. The assay was immunoSEQ multiplex PCR, and TCRdb's table has in-frame clones only and misses some. The table shows 350,000 or so clones, with 86% occurring only once. The sequencing input was PBMCs. The origin of the receptors is a woman aged 18-29 years in good health and CMV-seronegative.

The V gene is TRBV5-6, the J gene TRBJ1-1; 9 bases fit TRBD1. This CDR3 spans 15 amino acids. Germline V CDR1 and CDR2: SGHDT, YYEEEE. The V segment lost 0 bases and the J segment 3 bases; nucleotides outside the gene matches: 3. The CDR3 protein is CASSLGGQGDTEAFF. As DNA, the CDR3 is TGTGCCAGCAGCTTGGGGGGACAGGGAGACACTGAAGCTTTCTTT. The variable domain in full, with the rest retrieved from reference TRBV5-6 and TRBJ1-1, is DAGVTQSPTHLIKTRGQQVTLRCSPKSGHDTVSWYQQALGQGPQFIFQYYEEEERQRGNFPDRFSGHQFPNYSSELNVNALLLGDSALYLCASSLGGQGDTEAFFGQGTRLTVV.

V is TRBV11-1 and J is TRBJ2-7; 7 bases are a match to TRBD2. The CDR3 is 14 amino acids. CDR1 SGHAT and CDR2 FQDESV come from the germline V gene (reference sequence). V gave up 6 bases and J gave up 0 bases; unmatched junction bases: 5. The CDR3 loop reads CASSLAEDSYEQYF. DNA for the CDR3: TGTGCCAGCAGTCTAGCGGAGGACTCCTACGAGCAGTACTTC.

The J gene is TRBJ2-1, the V gene TRBV4-2, with D perhaps TRBD2 (6 bases). Trimming pared 0 bases from V and 8 bases from J, leaving 11 bases between. The germline gives CDR1 LGHNA, CDR2 YNFKEQ. This CDR3 comprises 14 residues. This CDR3 reads CASSQDSGEDEQFF. Written as DNA, the CDR3 is TGTGCCAGCAGCCAAGACTCCGGGGAGGATGAGCAGTTCTTC.

J is TRBJ2-2 and V is TRBV6-4, with 8 bases lining up with TRBD2. This CDR3 comprises 13 residues. The germline CDR1 and CDR2 sequences are MRHNA and SNTAGT. Trimming at V came to 5 bases and at J to 4 bases, leaving 0 bases not matched to a gene. As DNA, the CDR3 is TGTGCCAGCAGTAGCGGGGGCACCGGGGAGCTGTTTTTT. Translating it yields CASSSGGTGELFF.

This chain joins TRBV7-6 and TRBJ2-7; 10 positions match TRBD2. This CDR3 comprises 15 residues. J gave up 3 bases and V 0 bases, and 2 bases lay outside the gene matches. The germline CDR1 and CDR2 sequences are SGHVS and FNYEAQ. The CDR3 here is CASSLALAGVYEQYF. CDR3 nucleotides: TGTGCCAGCAGCTTAGCCCTAGCGGGGGTCTACGAGCAGTACTTC.

The V gene is TRBV11-2, the J gene TRBJ2-3, with TRBD1 matching over 11 bases. V gave up 7 bases and J gave up 1 base; unmatched junction bases: 13. The CDR3 covers 18 residues. In germline, CDR1 is SGHAT, CDR2 FQNNGV. The CDR3 here is CASTIYGDRGFGTDTQYF. The CDR3 region has the DNA TGTGCCAGCACCATTTACGGGGACAGGGGGTTTGGCACAGATACGCAGTATTTT.

The V call is TRBV18, the J call TRBJ2-1; 10 positions agree with TRBD1. The length of the CDR3 is 14 residues. Germline CDR1 KGHSH, CDR2 LQKENI. V gave up 3 bases and J gave up 8 bases; unmatched junction bases: 4. CDR3 in DNA: TGTGCCAGCTCACCGTGGACAGGGGGGGATGAGCAGTTCTTC. Translating gives CASSPWTGGDEQFF.

The chain carries TRBV9 and TRBJ2-1; TRBD2 matches at 7 bases. CDR3 length: 14 amino acids. Germline V CDR1 and CDR2: SGDLS, YYNGEE. Germline trimming cut 0 bases from V and 10 bases from J; bases unmatched to any gene: 7. CDR3 sequence reads: CASSVATGGLEQFF. The CDR3 bases are TGTGCCAGCAGCGTAGCTACGGGGGGTTTGGAGCAGTTCTTC. Drawing the rest from reference TRBV9 and TRBJ2-1, the complete variable domain is DSGVTQTPKHLITATGQRVTLRCSPRSGDLSVYWYQQSLDQGLQFLIQYYNGEERAKGNILERFSAQQFPDLHSELNLSSLELGDSALYFCASSVATGGLEQFFGPGTRLTVL.

The rearrangement uses TRBV5-4 and TRBJ1-1, with TRBD1 matching 7 bases. Germline loops: CDR1 SGHNT, CDR2 YYREEE (reference sequence). After removal of 4 bases from V and 4 bases from J, the junction contained 13 bases not matched to a gene. CDR3 length equals 16 residues. CDR3 nucleotides: TGTGCCAGCAGCCCTGGACAGGCCCAGGGGAGCACTGAAGCTTTCTTT. Encoded protein: CASSPGQAQGSTEAFF.